The T cell receptor beta chain described here comes from a study of identical twins. TCRdb independently ran MiXCR on the 5' RACE reads; one entry per CDR3 protein. The table records around 100,000 distinct CDR3 sequences, roughly 6% of them present only once. Trimming took 7 bases from V and 3 from J, leaving 11 bases between them. This CDR3 region has 12 residues. CDR1 and CDR2 (germline): DFQATT, SNEGSKA (reference sequence). Specimen: memory T cells sorted from blood. The sequence derives from a woman aged 45 to 65 in good health. V gene TRBV20-1 combines with J gene TRBJ2-3, with D maybe TRBD2 (6 bases). The DNA of the CDR3 is TGCAGTGTTGGTAGCGGTACAGATACGCAGTATTTT. Its translation: CSVGSGTDTQYF.